This T cell receptor (beta chain) was sequenced during a study of T cells after yellow fever vaccination. Notes on the study in general: Though it reached lower strength, the secondary response hit its peak faster, day 5 versus 15.

The length of the CDR3 is 12 residues. Trimming pared 0 bases from V and 14 bases from J, leaving 12 bases between. The germline V gene has CDR1 SGHVS and CDR2 FQNEAQ. About this clonotype: Its antigen is not known.

TCRdb itself ran the 5' RACE reads through MiXCR, one entry per CDR3 protein. The table has some 160,000 distinct CDR3 sequences, more than 5.5% seen once. The chain recombines TRBV7-8 with TRBJ2-3; a possible D gene is TRBD1 (5 bases). This clonotype was sampled from a young man who received the YFV17D yellow fever vaccine. This sample comprised CD4+ T cells sorted from PBMCs, obtained around 5 days after the first yellow fever vaccination. The chain's CDR3 is CASSLATGRTYF. CDR3 nucleotides: TGTGCCAGCAGCTTAGCTACAGGAAGGACGTATTTT.